These 9 T cell receptor beta chains share one sample of origin, sequenced in a study of CD8 T cells in Susac syndrome. Random hexamers primed reverse transcription of about 0.45 to 1 ug RNA. TCRdb reprocessed the immunoSEQ multiplex PCR reads via MiXCR and lists one record per CDR3 protein. This repertoire shows 75,000 to 95,000 distinct CDR3 sequences, approximately 95% found once; its top ten account for 0.4% to 0.5%. What was sequenced was CD8+ T cells from PBMCs. These TCRs come from a human donor with Susac syndrome.

The gene calls are TRBV5-1 and TRBJ2-7, with 10 bases matching TRBD1. Germline assignment: CDR1 SGHRS and CDR2 YFSETQ. The CDR3 extends over 15 amino acids. V gave up 3 bases and J gave up 3 bases; unmatched junction bases: 6. The CDR3 here is CASSSPGQGSYEQYF. The CDR3 coding sequence is TGCGCCAGCAGCTCCCCGGGACAGGGGAGCTACGAGCAGTACTTC.

This chain uses TRBV29-1 with TRBJ2-3; a weak D match, TRBD1 (7 bases). CDR1 is SQVTM, CDR2 ANQGSEA, per germline. CDR3 length: 13 residues. Trimming cost V 3 bases and J 2 bases, with 9 bases left between them. The CDR3 DNA sequence: TGCAGCGTTGACAGGGGGGCCACAGATACGCAGTATTTT. Its translation: CSVDRGATDTQYF.

Here the CDR3 reads CASSSGLAGHNEQFF. In nucleotides, the CDR3 is TGTGCCAGCAGCTCGGGACTAGCGGGACACAATGAGCAGTTCTTC. The J gene is TRBJ2-1, the V gene TRBV7-8; 13 bases are a match to TRBD2. The V and J ends lost 4 bases and 5 bases, in that order; junction bases with no gene match: 2. From germline, CDR1 is SGHVS and CDR2 FQNEAQ. This CDR3 is 15 amino acids long.

DNA for the CDR3: TGTGCCAGCAGTTTAACGGGAGTCTCCTACAATGAGCAGTTCTTC. It encodes CASSLTGVSYNEQFF. The V gene is TRBV27, the J gene TRBJ2-1; D is perhaps TRBD2 (6 bases). The CDR3 totals 15 residues. V lost 2 bases to trimming and J lost 0 bases, with 8 bases between them. The germline V gene has CDR1 MNHEY and CDR2 SMNVEV (reference sequence).

The chain uses TRBV30 and TRBJ2-3, with 10 bases that match TRBD2. V dropped 5 bases and J dropped 0; count of bases not matched to a gene: 2. Per the germline V gene, CDR1 is GTSNPN and CDR2 is SVGIG (reference sequence). This CDR3 is built from 14 residues. The CDR3, as DNA: TGTGCCTGGGTACTAGCGGGAAGCACAGATACGCAGTATTTT. Translated: CAWVLAGSTDTQYF.

The chain couples TRBV29-1 to TRBJ2-1; 10 bases are shared with TRBD1. Germline assignment: CDR1 SQVTM and CDR2 ANQGSEA. Trimming removed 6 bases from V and 3 bases from J; junction bases left unmatched: 5. The length of the CDR3 is 14 residues. The CDR3 protein is CSVDRTGGYNEQFF. In nucleotides, the CDR3 is TGCAGCGTCGACAGGACAGGGGGCTACAATGAGCAGTTCTTC.

The V gene is TRBV13, the J gene TRBJ2-1; TRBD2 aligns across 9 bases. V lost 4 bases to trimming and J lost 4 bases; unmatched junction nucleotides: 8. There are 16 residues in the CDR3. Germline V CDR1 and CDR2: PRHDT, FYEKMQ (reference sequence). In nucleotides, the CDR3 is TGTGCCAGCAGCTCCGCGGCTAGCGGGACTTACAATGAGCAGTTCTTC. Protein sequence: CASSSAASGTYNEQFF. The complete variable domain, with remaining parts taken from reference TRBV13 and TRBJ2-1, reads AAGVIQSPRHLIKEKRETATLKCYPIPRHDTVYWYQQGPGQDPQFLISFYEKMQSDKGSIPDRFSAQQFSDYHSELNMSSLELGDSALYFCASSSAASGTYNEQFFGPGTRLTVL.

The rearrangement joins TRBV20-1 to TRBJ1-1; no clear D gene. V lost 0 bases, J lost 5 bases, and 13 bases lay in between. The CDR3 covers 14 residues. Per germline, CDR1 DFQATT and CDR2 SNEGSKA (reference sequence). The CDR3 coding sequence is TGCAGTGCTAGAGAGATGGAGACTTGGACTGAAGCTTTCTTT. This codes for CSAREMETWTEAFF.

This chain connects TRBV5-1 to TRBJ2-4; 12 bases fit TRBD2. CDR1 and CDR2 (germline): SGHRS, YFSETQ. The trim removed 0 bases at V and 4 bases at J, leaving 14 bases unmatched. The CDR3 runs to 20 residues. As DNA, the CDR3 is TGCGCCAGCAGCTTGGACCCTCAGTTGTACGGGACTAGCGGGAAAAACATTCAGTACTTC. Translation gives CASSLDPQLYGTSGKNIQYF.